The T cell receptor (beta chain) described here comes from a study of cytomegalovirus exposure and HLA in healthy donors. Findings and caveats of the study: An analysis done earlier found most TCR beta V segments productive about 87% or about 30% of the time.

V was shortened by 1 base and J by 6 bases, with 15 bases between the two germline ends. This CDR3 has 16 amino acids. From germline, CDR1 is SEHNR and CDR2 FQNEAQ (reference sequence). PCR used 60 Vbeta primers and 13 Jbeta primers. This table comes from immunoSEQ multiplex PCR, and its TCRdb copy is limited to in-frame clones, with some not included. Of some 150,000 clones listed, 87% are singletons. With respect to this clone: Antigen: not known.

The origin of this receptor is a woman aged 25-40 years in good health and CMV-seronegative. The chain is built from TRBV7-9 and TRBJ2-2; TRBD1 might be the D (5 bases). The source material was PBMCs. This CDR3 is CASSLGRRAEPGELFF. CDR3 coding DNA: TGTGCCAGCAGCTTAGGGCGCAGGGCCGAACCCGGGGAGCTGTTTTTT.